This T cell receptor beta chain was profiled in a study of blood T cell repertoires in COVID-19. How the authors handled the data: Amplified reference gene primers provided the basis for estimating nucleated cell counts. Only in-frame clones appear in the TCRdb table, and some are missing; sequencing was by immunoSEQ multiplex PCR. V and J calls and clone size are copied from that table; D and trimming were computed from the DNA. The table has a few hundred thousand clones, around 90% seen once; the top ten hold around 2.1%. Germline trimming cut 4 bases from V and 6 bases from J; bases unmatched to any gene: 3. There are 14 residues in the CDR3. Germline lookup yields CDR1 SGHRS and CDR2 YFSETQ.

Sequencing was done on a sample of peripheral blood. This TCR came from a man in his fifties or sixties with acute or convalescent COVID-19. The chain links TRBV5-1 to TRBJ1-5; 11 bases match TRBD1. The CDR3 sequence is CASSQGQGGQPQHF. The CDR3 coding sequence is TGCGCCAGCAGCCAGGGACAGGGGGGTCAGCCCCAGCATTTT.